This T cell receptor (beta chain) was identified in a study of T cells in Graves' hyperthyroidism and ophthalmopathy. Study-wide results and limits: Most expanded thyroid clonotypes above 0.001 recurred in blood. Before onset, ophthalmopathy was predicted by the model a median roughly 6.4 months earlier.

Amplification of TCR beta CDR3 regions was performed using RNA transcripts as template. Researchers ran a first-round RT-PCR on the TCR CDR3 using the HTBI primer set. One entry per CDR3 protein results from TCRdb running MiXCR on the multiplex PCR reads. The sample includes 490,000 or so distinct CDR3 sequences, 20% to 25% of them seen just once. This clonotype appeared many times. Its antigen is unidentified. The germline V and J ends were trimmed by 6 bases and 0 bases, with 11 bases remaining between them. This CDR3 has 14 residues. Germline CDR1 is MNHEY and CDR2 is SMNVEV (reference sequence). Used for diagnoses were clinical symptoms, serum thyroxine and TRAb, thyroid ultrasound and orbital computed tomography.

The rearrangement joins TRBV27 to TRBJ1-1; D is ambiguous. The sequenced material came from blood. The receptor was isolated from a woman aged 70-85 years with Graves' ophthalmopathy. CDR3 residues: CASSSQMVNTEAFF. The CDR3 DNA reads TGTGCCAGCAGCTCCCAGATGGTGAACACTGAAGCTTTCTTT.